This passage covers 5 T cell receptor beta chains from one sample sequenced in a study of T cell responses to AZD1222 COVID-19 vaccine. Sequenced by immunoSEQ multiplex PCR; TCRdb stores in-frame clones only, minus some. The sample holds 100,000 to 150,000 clones, 93% seen once. The starting material was peripheral blood, obtained 28 days after the second AZD1222 dose. These receptors originate from an adult who received the AZD1222 COVID-19 vaccine.

This chain joins TRBV3-1 (or the pseudogene TRBV3-2) and TRBJ2-2, with a tentative D call TRBD1 (6 bases). The V end lost 4 bases, the J end lost 0 bases, and 6 bases lay between the germline ends. Per the germline V gene, CDR1 is LGHDT and CDR2 is YNNKEL (reference sequence). This CDR3 spans 14 amino acids. In DNA form, the CDR3 reads TGTGCCAGCAGCCGGACAGCGAACACCGGGGAGCTGTTTTTT. Its protein product is CASSRTANTGELFF.

The chain carries TRBV7-2 and TRBJ2-3; 8 positions match TRBD1. This CDR3 contains 12 residues. Unmatched junction bases numbered 6, after V lost 5 bases and J lost 11 bases. CDR1 and CDR2 from the germline V gene are SGHTA and FQGNSA. CDR3: CASSRTGYGQYF. CDR3 sequence (DNA): TGTGCCAGCAGCCGGACAGGGTACGGGCAGTATTTT.

The chain links TRBV7-8 to TRBJ2-1; TRBD1 or TRBD2 may be the D gene (6 bases each). Germline V CDR1 and CDR2: SGHVS, FQNEAQ. This CDR3 region has 16 residues. Trimming removed 0 bases at V and 1 base at J, with 10 bases between. CDR3 sequence: CASSLAGGLSYNEQFF. The CDR3, as DNA: TGTGCCAGCAGCTTAGCGGGGGGCTTATCCTACAATGAGCAGTTCTTC.

The chain uses TRBV15 and TRBJ2-6; tentatively, D is TRBD1 or TRBD2 (6 bases each). V dropped 0 bases and J dropped 1 base, with 13 bases sitting between them. This CDR3 region has 18 residues. Germline V CDR1 and CDR2: LNHNV, YYDKDF (reference sequence). The chain's CDR3 is CATSRDGGQESGANVLTF. Here the CDR3 DNA reads TGTGCCACCAGCAGAGATGGGGGGCAGGAATCTGGGGCCAACGTCCTGACTTTC.

This sequence joins TRBV12-3 or TRBV12-4 and TRBJ1-6; unclear D gene. V was cut by 6 bases and J by 14 bases, with 11 bases left in between. The length of the CDR3 is 11 residues. In DNA form, the CDR3 reads TGTGCCAGCAGGGAGGAGGTGGCCCTCCACTTT. Its protein product is CASREEVALHF.